This TCR beta chain was identified in a study of blood T cell repertoires in COVID-19. Source study methods: Amplification from reference gene primers served as the basis for estimated nucleated cell counts. Repertoires were generated with immunoSEQ multiplex PCR, while TCRdb's copy carries only in-frame clones and drops some. V and J calls and clone size are as listed in that table; D and trimming were resolved from the DNA. The sample has about 35,000 clones; almost 85% are singletons. The V and J ends lost 1 base and 3 bases respectively, with 12 bases between them. The CDR3 spans 15 residues. Looked up from germline, CDR1 is SGHAT and CDR2 is FQNNGV.

The genes are TRBV11-2 and TRBJ2-5; unclear D gene. What was sequenced was peripheral blood. This receptor was taken from a man aged 80 or over with active or convalescent COVID-19. The CDR3 nucleotides are TGTGCCAGCAGCTTAGGCGGCCTATGGGAAGAGACCCAGTACTTC. Translated: CASSLGGLWEETQYF.